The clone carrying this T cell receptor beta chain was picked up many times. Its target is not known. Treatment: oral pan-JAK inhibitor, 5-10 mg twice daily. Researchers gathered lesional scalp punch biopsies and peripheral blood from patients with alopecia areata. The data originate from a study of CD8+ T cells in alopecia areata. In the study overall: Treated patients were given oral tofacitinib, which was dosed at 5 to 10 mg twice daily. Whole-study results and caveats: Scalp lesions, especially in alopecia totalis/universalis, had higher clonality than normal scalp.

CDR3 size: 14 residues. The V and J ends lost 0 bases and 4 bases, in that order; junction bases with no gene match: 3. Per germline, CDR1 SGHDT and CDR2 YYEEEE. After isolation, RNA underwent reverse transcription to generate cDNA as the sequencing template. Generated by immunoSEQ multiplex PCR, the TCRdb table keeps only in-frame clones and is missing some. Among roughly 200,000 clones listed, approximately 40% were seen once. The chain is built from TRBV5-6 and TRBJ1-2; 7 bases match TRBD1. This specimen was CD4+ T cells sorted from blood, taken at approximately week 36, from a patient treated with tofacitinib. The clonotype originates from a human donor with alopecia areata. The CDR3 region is CASSLDRGSYGYTF. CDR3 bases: TGTGCCAGCAGCTTGGACAGGGGAAGCTATGGCTACACCTTC.